This T cell receptor (beta chain) was identified in a study of T cell repertoires in cytomegalovirus infection. Study-wide background: An indication of both CMV infection and matching HLA type came from public TCR beta signatures.

The V end lost 1 base, the J end lost 10 bases, and 8 bases lay between the germline ends. This CDR3 spans 12 amino acids. Germline assignment: CDR1 MGHRA and CDR2 YSYEKL. Using its own MiXCR run on the reads, TCRdb lists one record per CDR3 protein. The sample holds more than 150,000 distinct CDR3 sequences, roughly 19% seen once. This clonotype was seen more than once but under ten times. Input material: PBMCs. The clonotype comes from a human donor in good health (CMV status not recorded). Some clones in this sample may be carry-over from other donors' samples. The genes are TRBV4-1 and TRBJ2-1; the D is unclear. CDR3 region: CASSQGLREQFF. The CDR3 DNA follows: TGCGCCAGCAGCCAAGGACTTCGAGAGCAGTTCTTC.